A few counts support the clone carrying this TCR beta chain. This entry comes from a study of radiation and T cells in renal cell carcinoma. The treatment was: treatment-naive control, cytoreductive nephrectomy. The germline V gene has CDR1 LNHDA and CDR2 SQIVND (reference sequence). V lost 5 bases to trimming and J lost 6 bases, with 8 bases between them. This CDR3 has 13 amino acids. Using immunoSEQ multiplex PCR, the repertoire was profiled, and TCRdb retains in-frame clones only, with some absent. The sample consists of around 18,000 clones, 45% to 65% of them appearing once. The chain recombines TRBV19 with TRBJ1-6; no clear D gene. Sequencing used tumor tissue, obtained from a patient whose treatment was nephrectomy without radiotherapy. This TCR was recovered from a man between 35 and 55 years old with renal cell carcinoma. The CDR3 here is CASSLNTNSPLHF. The CDR3 bases are TGTGCCAGTAGTCTTAACACTAATTCACCCCTCCACTTT.